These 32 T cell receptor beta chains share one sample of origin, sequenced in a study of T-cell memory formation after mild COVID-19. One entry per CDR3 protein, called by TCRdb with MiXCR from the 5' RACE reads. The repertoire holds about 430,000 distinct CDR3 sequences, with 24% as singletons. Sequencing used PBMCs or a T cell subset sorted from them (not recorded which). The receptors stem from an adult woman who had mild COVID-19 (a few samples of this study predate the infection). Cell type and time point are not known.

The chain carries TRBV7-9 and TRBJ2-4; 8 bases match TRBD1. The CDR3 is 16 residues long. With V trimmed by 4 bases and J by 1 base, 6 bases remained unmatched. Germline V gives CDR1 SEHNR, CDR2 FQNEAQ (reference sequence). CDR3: CASSSADRDAKNIQYF. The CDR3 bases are TGTGCCAGCAGCTCCGCGGACAGGGATGCCAAAAACATTCAGTACTTC.

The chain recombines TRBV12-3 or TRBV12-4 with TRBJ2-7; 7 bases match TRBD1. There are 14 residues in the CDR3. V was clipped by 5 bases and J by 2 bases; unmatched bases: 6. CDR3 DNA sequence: TGTGCCAGCAGTCCAGGGGGTTCCACCTACGAGCAGTACTTC. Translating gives CASSPGGSTYEQYF.

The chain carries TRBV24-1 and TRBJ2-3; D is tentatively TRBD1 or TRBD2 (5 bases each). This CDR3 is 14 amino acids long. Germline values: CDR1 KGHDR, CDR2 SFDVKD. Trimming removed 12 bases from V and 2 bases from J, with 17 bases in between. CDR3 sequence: CASGPQGVTDTQYF. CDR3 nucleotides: TGTGCCTCCGGTCCCCAGGGAGTCACAGATACGCAGTATTTT.

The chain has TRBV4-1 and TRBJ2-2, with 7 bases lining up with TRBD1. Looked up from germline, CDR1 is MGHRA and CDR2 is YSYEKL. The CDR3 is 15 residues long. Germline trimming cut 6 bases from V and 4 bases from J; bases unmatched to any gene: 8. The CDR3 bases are TGCGCCAGCAGGCTAGGGGGCCGAGGCACCGGGGAGCTGTTTTTT. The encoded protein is CASRLGGRGTGELFF.

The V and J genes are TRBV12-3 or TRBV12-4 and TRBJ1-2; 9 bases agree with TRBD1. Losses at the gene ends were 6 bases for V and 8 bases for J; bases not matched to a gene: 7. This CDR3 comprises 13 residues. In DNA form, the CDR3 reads TGTGCCAGCAGGGACCGGACAGGGGTAGGCTACACCTTC. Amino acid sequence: CASRDRTGVGYTF.

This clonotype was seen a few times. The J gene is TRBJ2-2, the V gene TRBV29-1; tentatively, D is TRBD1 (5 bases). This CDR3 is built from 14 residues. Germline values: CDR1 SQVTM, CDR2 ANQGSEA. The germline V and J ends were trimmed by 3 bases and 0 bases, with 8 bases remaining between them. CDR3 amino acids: CSVDQGANTGELFF. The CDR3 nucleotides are TGCAGCGTTGATCAGGGCGCGAACACCGGGGAGCTGTTTTTT.

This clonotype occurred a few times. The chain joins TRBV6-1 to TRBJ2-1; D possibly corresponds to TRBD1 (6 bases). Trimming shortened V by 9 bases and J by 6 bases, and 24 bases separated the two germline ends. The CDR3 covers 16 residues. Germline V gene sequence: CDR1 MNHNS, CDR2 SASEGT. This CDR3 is CASIVQGLSLFNEQFF. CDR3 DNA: TGTGCCAGTATAGTGCAGGGGTTAAGTTTATTCAATGAGCAGTTCTTC.

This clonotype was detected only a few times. The CDR3 region has the DNA TGTGCCACCAGTGATTTGACTAGCGGGGGCTCGAGCTCCTACAATGAGCAGTTCTTC. Amino acids: CATSDLTSGGSSSYNEQFF. J is TRBJ2-1 and V is TRBV24-1; 11 nucleotides match TRBD2. Germline assignment: CDR1 KGHDR and CDR2 SFDVKD. Unmatched junction bases numbered 6, after V lost 0 bases and J lost 0 bases. CDR3 size: 19 residues.

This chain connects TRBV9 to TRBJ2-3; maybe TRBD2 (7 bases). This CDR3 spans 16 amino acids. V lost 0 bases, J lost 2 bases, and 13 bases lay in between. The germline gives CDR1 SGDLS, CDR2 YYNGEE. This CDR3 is CASSVGGGAYTDTQYF. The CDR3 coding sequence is TGTGCCAGCAGCGTAGGAGGGGGGGCCTACACAGATACGCAGTATTTT.

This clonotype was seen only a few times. CDR3: CASSLEGTSAETQYF. For the CDR3, the DNA is TGTGCCAGCAGCTTAGAAGGGACTAGCGCGGAGACCCAGTACTTC. This chain joins TRBV11-2 and TRBJ2-5; the match to TRBD2 covers 10 bases. The length of the CDR3 is 15 residues. The germline gives CDR1 SGHAT, CDR2 FQNNGV. V lost 0 bases, J lost 5 bases, and 3 bases stayed unmatched.

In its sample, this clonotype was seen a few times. As DNA, the CDR3 is TGCGCCAGCAGCCAAGTTGGACAGGGCCTAAATGAAAAACTGTTTTTT. Translated, it gives CASSQVGQGLNEKLFF. The chain has TRBV4-1 and TRBJ1-4, with TRBD1 matching over 8 bases. The V and J ends lost 1 base and 5 bases, in that order; junction bases with no gene match: 6. The CDR3 spans 16 residues. Germline assignment: CDR1 MGHRA and CDR2 YSYEKL.

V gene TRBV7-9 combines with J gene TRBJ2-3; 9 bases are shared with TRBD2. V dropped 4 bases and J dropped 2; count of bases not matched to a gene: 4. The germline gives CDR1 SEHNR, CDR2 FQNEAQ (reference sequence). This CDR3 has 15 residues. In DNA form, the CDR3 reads TGTGCCAGCAGCTCTAGCGGGGATGACACAGATACGCAGTATTTT. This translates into CASSSSGDDTDTQYF. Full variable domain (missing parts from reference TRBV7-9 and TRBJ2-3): DTGVSQNPRHKITKRGQNVTFRCDPISEHNRLYWYRQTLGQGPEFLTYFQNEAQLEKSRLLSDRFSAERPKGSFSTLEIQRTEQGDSAMYLCASSSSGDDTDTQYFGPGTRLTVL.

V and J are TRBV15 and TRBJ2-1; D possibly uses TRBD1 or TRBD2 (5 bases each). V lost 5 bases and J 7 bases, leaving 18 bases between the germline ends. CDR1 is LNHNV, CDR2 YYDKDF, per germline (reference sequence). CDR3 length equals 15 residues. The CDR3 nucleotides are TGTGCCACCAGCTACCGGGACGTGCGAGGGAATGAGCAGTTCTTC. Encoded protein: CATSYRDVRGNEQFF.

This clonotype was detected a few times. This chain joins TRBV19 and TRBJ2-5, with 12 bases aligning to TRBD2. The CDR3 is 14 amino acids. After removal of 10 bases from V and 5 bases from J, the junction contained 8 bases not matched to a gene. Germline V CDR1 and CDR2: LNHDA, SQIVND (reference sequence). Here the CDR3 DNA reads TGTGCCACCCGACTAGCGGGAGTGGGGGAGACCCAGTACTTC. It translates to CATRLAGVGETQYF.

The DNA for the CDR3 is TGTGCCACCAGCAGAGATGGGATATGGGGCTACACCTTC. Translating gives CATSRDGIWGYTF. The chain combines TRBV15 with TRBJ1-2; D not certain. Germline CDR1 and CDR2: LNHNV and YYDKDF (reference sequence). V was clipped by 0 bases and J by 8 bases, with 10 bases between them. The CDR3 is 13 amino acids.

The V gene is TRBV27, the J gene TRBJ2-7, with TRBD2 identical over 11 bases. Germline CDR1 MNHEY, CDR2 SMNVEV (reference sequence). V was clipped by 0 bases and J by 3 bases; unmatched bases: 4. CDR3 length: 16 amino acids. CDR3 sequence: CASSLSGTSGFYEQYF. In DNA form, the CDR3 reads TGTGCCAGCAGTTTATCAGGGACTAGCGGTTTCTACGAGCAGTACTTC.

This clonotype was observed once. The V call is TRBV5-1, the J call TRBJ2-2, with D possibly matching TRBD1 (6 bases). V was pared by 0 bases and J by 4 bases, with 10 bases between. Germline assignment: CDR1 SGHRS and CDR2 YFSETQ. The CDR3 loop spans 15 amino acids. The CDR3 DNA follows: TGCGCCAGCAGCTTGGGTACAGGGATCACCGGGGAGCTGTTTTTT. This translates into CASSLGTGITGELFF.

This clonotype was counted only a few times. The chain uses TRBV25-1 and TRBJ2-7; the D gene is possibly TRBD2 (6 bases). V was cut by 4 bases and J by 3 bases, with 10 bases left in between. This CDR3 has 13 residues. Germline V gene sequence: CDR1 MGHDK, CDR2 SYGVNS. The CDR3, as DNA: TGTGCCAGCAGTGCAGGACTAATCTACGAGCAGTACTTC. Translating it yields CASSAGLIYEQYF.

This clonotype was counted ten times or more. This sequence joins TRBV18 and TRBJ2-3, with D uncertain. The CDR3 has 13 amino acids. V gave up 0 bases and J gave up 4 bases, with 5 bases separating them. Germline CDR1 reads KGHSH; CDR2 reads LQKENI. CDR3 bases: TGTGCCAGCTCACCACCGGGCCCAGATACGCAGTATTTT. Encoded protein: CASSPPGPDTQYF. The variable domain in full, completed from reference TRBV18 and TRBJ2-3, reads NAGVMQNPRHLVRRRGQEARLRCSPMKGHSHVYWYRQLPEEGLKFMVYLQKENIIDESGMPKERFSAEFPKEGPSILRIQQVVRGDSAAYFCASSPPGPDTQYFGPGTRLTVL.

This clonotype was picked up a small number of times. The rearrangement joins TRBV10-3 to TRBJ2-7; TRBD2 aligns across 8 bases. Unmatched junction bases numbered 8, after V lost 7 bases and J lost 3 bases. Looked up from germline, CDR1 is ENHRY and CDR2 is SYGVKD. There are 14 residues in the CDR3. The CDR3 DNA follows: TGTGCCATCAAGGGTACTAGCGGAGACTACGAGCAGTACTTC. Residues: CAIKGTSGDYEQYF.

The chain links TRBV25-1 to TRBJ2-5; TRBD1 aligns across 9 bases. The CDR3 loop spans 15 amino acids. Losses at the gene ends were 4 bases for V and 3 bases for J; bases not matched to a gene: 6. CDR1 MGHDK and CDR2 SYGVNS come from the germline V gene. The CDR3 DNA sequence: TGTGCCAGCAGTGGATGGGGGGACAGGGAAGAGACCCAGTACTTC. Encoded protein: CASSGWGDREETQYF.

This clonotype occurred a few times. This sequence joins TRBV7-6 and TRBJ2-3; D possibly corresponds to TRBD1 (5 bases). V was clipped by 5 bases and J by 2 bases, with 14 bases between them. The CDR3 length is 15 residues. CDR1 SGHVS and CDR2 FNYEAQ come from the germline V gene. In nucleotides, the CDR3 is TGTGCCAGCAGCCCCTGGGCAGGGAACACAGATACGCAGTATTTT. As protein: CASSPWAGNTDTQYF.

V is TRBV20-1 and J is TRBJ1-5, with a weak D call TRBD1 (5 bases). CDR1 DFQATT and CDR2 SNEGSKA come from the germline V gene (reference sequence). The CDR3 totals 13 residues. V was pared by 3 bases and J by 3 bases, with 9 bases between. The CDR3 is CSARRQSNQPQHF. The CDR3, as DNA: TGCAGTGCTAGGAGACAGTCCAATCAGCCCCAGCATTTT.

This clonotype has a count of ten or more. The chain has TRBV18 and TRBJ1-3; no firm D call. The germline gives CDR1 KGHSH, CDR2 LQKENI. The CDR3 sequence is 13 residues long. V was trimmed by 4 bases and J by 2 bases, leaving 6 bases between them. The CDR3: CASSQGAGNTIYF. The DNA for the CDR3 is TGTGCCAGCTCACAGGGCGCTGGAAACACCATATATTTT. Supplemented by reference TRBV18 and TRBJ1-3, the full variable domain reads NAGVMQNPRHLVRRRGQEARLRCSPMKGHSHVYWYRQLPEEGLKFMVYLQKENIIDESGMPKERFSAEFPKEGPSILRIQQVVRGDSAAYFCASSQGAGNTIYFGEGSWLTVV.

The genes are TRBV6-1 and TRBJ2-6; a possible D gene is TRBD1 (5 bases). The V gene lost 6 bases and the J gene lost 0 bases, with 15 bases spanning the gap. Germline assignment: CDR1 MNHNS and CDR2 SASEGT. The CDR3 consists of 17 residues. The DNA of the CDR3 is TGTGCCAGCAGAGGGGTCAACCTTCTCTCTGGGGCCAACGTCCTGACTTTC. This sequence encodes CASRGVNLLSGANVLTF.

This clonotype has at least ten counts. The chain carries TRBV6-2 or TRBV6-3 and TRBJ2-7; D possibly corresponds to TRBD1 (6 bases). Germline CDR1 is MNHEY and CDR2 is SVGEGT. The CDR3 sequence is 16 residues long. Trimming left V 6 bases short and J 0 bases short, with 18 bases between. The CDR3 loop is CASRWDKQRVSYEQYF. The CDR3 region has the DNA TGTGCCAGCAGATGGGACAAGCAACGAGTCTCCTACGAGCAGTACTTC.

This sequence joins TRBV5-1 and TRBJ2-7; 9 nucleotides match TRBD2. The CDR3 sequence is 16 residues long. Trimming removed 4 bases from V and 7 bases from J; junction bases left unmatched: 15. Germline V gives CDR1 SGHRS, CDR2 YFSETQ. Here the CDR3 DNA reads TGCGCCAGCAGCCCCATGGCTAGCGGGAAAACAAGAGAGCAGTACTTC. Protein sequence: CASSPMASGKTREQYF.

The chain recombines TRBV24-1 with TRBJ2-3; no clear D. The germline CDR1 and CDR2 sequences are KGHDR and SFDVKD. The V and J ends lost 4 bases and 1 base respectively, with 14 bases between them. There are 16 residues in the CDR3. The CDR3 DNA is TGTGCCACCAGTGAGTCCGGGTCTTGGGGCACAGATACGCAGTATTTT. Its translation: CATSESGSWGTDTQYF.

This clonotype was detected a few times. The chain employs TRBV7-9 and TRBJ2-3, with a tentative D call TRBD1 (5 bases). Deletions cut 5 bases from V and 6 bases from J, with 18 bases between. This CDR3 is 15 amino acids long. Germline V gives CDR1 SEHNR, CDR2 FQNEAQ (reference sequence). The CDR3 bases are TGTGCCAGCAGCCGAAGCGTGGGGCGGTGGGATACGCAGTATTTT. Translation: CASSRSVGRWDTQYF.

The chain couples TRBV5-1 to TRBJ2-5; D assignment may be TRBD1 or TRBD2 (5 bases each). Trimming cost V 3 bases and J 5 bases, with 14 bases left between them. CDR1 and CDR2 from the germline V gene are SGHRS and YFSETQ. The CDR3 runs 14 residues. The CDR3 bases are TGCGCCAGCAGCTCAGGCCGGGACGGGGAGACCCAGTACTTC. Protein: CASSSGRDGETQYF.

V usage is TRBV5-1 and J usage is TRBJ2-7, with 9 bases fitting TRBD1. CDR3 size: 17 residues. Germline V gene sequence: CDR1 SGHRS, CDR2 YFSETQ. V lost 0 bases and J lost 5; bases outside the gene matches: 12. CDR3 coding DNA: TGCGCCAGCAGCTTGGGGGGCGCTCGGGACAGGGCGAACGAGCAGTACTTC. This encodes CASSLGGARDRANEQYF.

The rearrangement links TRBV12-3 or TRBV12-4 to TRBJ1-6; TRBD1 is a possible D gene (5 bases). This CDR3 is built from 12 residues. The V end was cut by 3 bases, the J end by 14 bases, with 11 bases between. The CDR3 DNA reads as TGTGCCAGCAGTTTGGGGGGAACGTCCCTCCACTTT. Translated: CASSLGGTSLHF.